The clone carrying this T cell receptor beta chain was detected only once. Its antigen is unidentified. Genes and germline are mouse. The CDR3 end falls 1 residue outside the read, so it is completed with the germline J gene. Time point here: mouse harvest day 14 after allogeneic transplant. Tail vein injection delivered 10^7 T-cell-depleted bone marrow cells and 10^6 splenic CD5+ T cells. In germline, CDR1 is NNHDY, CDR2 SYVADS. The CDR3 has 14 amino acids. V lost 1 base, J lost 7 bases, and 5 bases stayed unmatched. TCRbeta CDR3 was sequenced at survey depth with template counts. Repertoires were generated with immunoSEQ multiplex PCR, while TCRdb's copy carries only in-frame clones and drops some. The data show fewer than 1,500 clones, 46% seen once. This sample was included in a study of tissue T cells after allogeneic stem cell transplantation. The study, taken as a whole, reports: Tissue-detected TCR repertoire was only partly captured by blood and spleen T cells.

The gene calls are TRBV13-3 and TRBJ2-1; 7 bases line up with TRBD2. The sequenced sample consisted of gut tissue. The sequence derives from a female BALB/c mouse given C57BL/6 T cells with graft-versus-host disease after an allogeneic hematopoietic cell transplant. CDR3 in amino acids: CASSDSGGGAEQFF. The DNA read from the CDR3 is TGTGCCAGCAGTGATAGCGGGGGGGGAGCTGAGCAGTTC.